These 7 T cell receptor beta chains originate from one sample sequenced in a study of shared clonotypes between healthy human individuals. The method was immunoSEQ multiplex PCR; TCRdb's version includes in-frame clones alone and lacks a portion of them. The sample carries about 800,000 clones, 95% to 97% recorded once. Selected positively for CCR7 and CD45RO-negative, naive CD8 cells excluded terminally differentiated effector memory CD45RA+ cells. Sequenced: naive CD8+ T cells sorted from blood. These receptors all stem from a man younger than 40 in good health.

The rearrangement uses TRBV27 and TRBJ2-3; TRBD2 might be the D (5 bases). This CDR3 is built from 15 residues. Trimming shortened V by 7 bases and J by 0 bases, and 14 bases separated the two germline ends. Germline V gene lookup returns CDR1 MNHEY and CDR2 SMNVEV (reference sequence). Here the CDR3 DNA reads TGTGCCAGCACCGAGCGGCGAATTAGCACAGATACGCAGTATTTT. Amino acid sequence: CASTERRISTDTQYF.

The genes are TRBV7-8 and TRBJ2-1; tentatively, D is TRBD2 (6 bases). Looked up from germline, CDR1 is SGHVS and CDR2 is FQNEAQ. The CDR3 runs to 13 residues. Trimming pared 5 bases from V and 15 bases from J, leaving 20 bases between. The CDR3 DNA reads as TGTGCCAGCAGCAGAGAAAAGCGGGCTAGAGGGTTCTTC. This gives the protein CASSREKRARGFF.

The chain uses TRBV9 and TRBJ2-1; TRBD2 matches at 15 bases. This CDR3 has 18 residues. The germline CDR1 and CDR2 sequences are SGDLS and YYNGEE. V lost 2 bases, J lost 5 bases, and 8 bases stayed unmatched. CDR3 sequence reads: CASSVRGLAGGINNEQFF. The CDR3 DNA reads TGTGCCAGCAGCGTCCGGGGACTAGCGGGGGGTATCAACAATGAGCAGTTCTTC.

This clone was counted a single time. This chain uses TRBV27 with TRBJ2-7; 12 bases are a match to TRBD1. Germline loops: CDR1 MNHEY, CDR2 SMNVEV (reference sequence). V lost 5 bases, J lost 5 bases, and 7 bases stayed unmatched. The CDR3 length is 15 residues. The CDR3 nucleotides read TGTGCCAGCAGTGTCCGGGACAGGGGGCAGGACGAGCAGTACTTC. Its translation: CASSVRDRGQDEQYF.

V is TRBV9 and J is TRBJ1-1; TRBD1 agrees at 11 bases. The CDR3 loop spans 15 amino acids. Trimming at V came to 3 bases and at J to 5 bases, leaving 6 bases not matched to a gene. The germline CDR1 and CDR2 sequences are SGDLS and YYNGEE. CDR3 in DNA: TGTGCCAGCAGCGCCGCGGGGACAGGGGGTACTGAAGCTTTCTTT. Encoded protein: CASSAAGTGGTEAFF.

The CDR3 nucleotides are TGTGCCAGCAGCTTGAGGGGGGCCTACGAGCAGTACTTC. Translated, it gives CASSLRGAYEQYF. The rearrangement joins TRBV5-6 to TRBJ2-7; perhaps D is TRBD1 or TRBD2 (6 bases each). This CDR3 comprises 13 residues. V was pared by 1 base and J by 2 bases, with 7 bases between. The V gene's germline CDR1 is SGHDT and CDR2 YYEEEE.

CDR3 protein: CATSGTGSYTEAFF. The CDR3 coding sequence is TGTGCCACTTCCGGGACGGGTTCCTACACTGAAGCTTTCTTT. The rearrangement joins TRBV10-3 to TRBJ1-1, with D tentatively TRBD1 (5 bases). Germline V gene sequence: CDR1 ENHRY, CDR2 SYGVKD. V was shortened by 10 bases and J by 3 bases, with 18 bases between the two germline ends. The CDR3 runs 14 residues.